This TCR beta chain was captured in a study of blood T cell repertoires in COVID-19. Background on the study: COVID-19 samples collected from the United States, Italy and Spain covered acute and convalescent phases. Nucleic acid was either cDNA or gDNA, and it came from T cells, B-cell-depleted T cells, or PBMCs.

Authors' methods: The assay estimated nucleated cells by amplifying reference gene primers. Sequencing was performed with immunoSEQ multiplex PCR; in TCRdb, only in-frame clones are kept and a portion is missing. V, J and clone size are taken as reported in that table, and D and trimming were inferred from the DNA itself. The table records approximately 130,000 clones, around nine tenths of them present only once. V shed 6 bases and J shed 0 bases, with 11 bases lying between them. The CDR3 runs 14 residues. Germline values: CDR1 MNHEY, CDR2 SVGAGI. This TCR was sampled from a woman between 50 and 59 years old with acute or convalescent COVID-19. Sample: peripheral blood. The chain employs TRBV6-5 and TRBJ1-1, with a weak D call TRBD1 (6 bases). DNA of the CDR3: TGTGCCAGCAGGATTACAGGGATGAACACTGAAGCTTTCTTT. It codes for CASRITGMNTEAFF.